A selection of T cell receptor beta chains follows, all from one sample in a study of control samples from healthy donors and cancer patients. The method was immunoSEQ multiplex PCR; TCRdb's version includes in-frame clones alone and lacks a portion of them. The table includes roughly 98,000 clones, approximately 95% detected once. The specimen was blood. The receptors were gathered from a young man in good health. The CDR3 runs from the conserved cysteine through the conserved F or W. The order of the fields is clone size, J gene, V gene, D gene, CDR3 DNA, CDR3 protein. A D gene is named only where the DNA matches it firmly. Not all rows give a size; the values are once, few, many and, for expanded clones, a class.

>NA|TRBJ2-1|TRBV15|NA
TGTGCCACCAGCTCCAAGACTAACTACAATGAGCAGTTCTTC
CATSSKTNYNEQFF
>once|TRBJ2-4|TRBV18|NA
TGTGCCAGCTCCCCCGCGAGGGAGGACATTCAGTACTTC
CASSPAREDIQYF
>NA|TRBJ2-1|TRBV27|NA
TGTGCCAGCAGTTTAGCAGAGGGGGGGACCTACAATGAGCAGTTCTTC
CASSLAEGGTYNEQFF
>NA|TRBJ1-1|TRBV5-1|NA
TGCGCCAGCCAGGACAGAGGGCCGAACACTGAAGCTTTCTTT
CASQDRGPNTEAFF
>NA|TRBJ1-4|TRBV19|NA
TGTGCCAGTAGTCTCGGACAGAATAATGAAAAACTGTTTTTT
CASSLGQNNEKLFF
>NA|TRBJ1-1|TRBV2|TRBD1
TGTGCCAGCAGAGCCAGGACAGGGGGCTCAACTGAAGCTTTCTTT
CASRARTGGSTEAFF
>NA|TRBJ2-1|TRBV27|TRBD1
TGTGCCAGCAGTTTCTGGGACAGGGTGAATGAGCAGTTCTTC
CASSFWDRVNEQFF
>once|TRBJ2-3|TRBV2|TRBD2
TGTGCCAGCCGGAAACTAGCGGAGACAGATACGCAGTATTTT
CASRKLAETDTQYF
>NA|TRBJ1-1|TRBV6-5|NA
TGTGCCAGCAGTAAATTCTGGTACACTGAAGCTTTCTTT
CASSKFWYTEAFF
>once|TRBJ1-5|TRBV6-1|NA
TGTGCCAGCAGTGAAGTGGGAAGAAATCAGCCCCAGCATTTT
CASSEVGRNQPQHF
>NA|TRBJ2-5|TRBV5-1|NA
TGCGCCAGCAGCTCCGGGTTGGAGACCCAGTACTTC
CASSSGLETQYF
>NA|TRBJ2-1|TRBV18|TRBD2
TGTGCCAGCTCACCGGTGTTGCAGCGGGAGGGTTACAATGAGCAGTTCTTC
CASSPVLQREGYNEQFF
>NA|TRBJ2-1|TRBV9|NA
TGTGCCAGCAGCCCCTGGACGGGCGGGAATGAGCAGTTCTTC
CASSPWTGGNEQFF
>NA|TRBJ2-7|TRBV2|TRBD1
TGTGCCAGCAGTGGAGAGACAGGGGACTACGAGCAGTACTTC
CASSGETGDYEQYF